One and the same sample provided the 16 T cell receptor beta chains below, sequenced in a study of T cells in Graves' hyperthyroidism and ophthalmopathy. The TCR beta CDR3 regions underwent amplification using RNA transcripts as the source. During a first-round RT-PCR of the TCR CDR3, the HTBI primer set was used. MiXCR, run by TCRdb on the multiplex PCR reads, gives a single entry per CDR3 protein. The sample holds roughly 740,000 distinct CDR3 sequences, about a sixth seen once. The sequenced sample consisted of blood. These receptors came from a man between 18 and 35 years old with Graves' hyperthyroidism.

Many counts were recorded for this clonotype. The V and J genes are TRBV6-1 and TRBJ2-7; D gene ambiguous. Germline CDR1 is MNHNS and CDR2 is SASEGT. Trimming left V 6 bases short and J 8 bases short, with 20 bases between. There are 14 residues in the CDR3. This CDR3 is CASSPPAPDLKQYF. CDR3 in DNA: TGTGCCAGCAGCCCGCCCGCCCCCGACTTGAAGCAGTACTTC.

CDR3 in amino acids: CASSLASGMGQFF. In DNA form, the CDR3 reads TGCGCCAGCAGCTTGGCTAGCGGGATGGGGCAGTTCTTC. V and J are TRBV5-1 and TRBJ2-1; 9 bases are a match to TRBD2. The V gene end was trimmed by 0 bases and the J gene end by 12 bases; junction bases not matched to a gene: 4. The V gene's germline CDR1 is SGHRS and CDR2 YFSETQ. The length of the CDR3 is 13 residues.

The table lists this clonotype with many counts. The chain is built from TRBV7-8 and TRBJ2-1; the match to TRBD1 covers 7 bases. Trimming cost V 3 bases and J 5 bases; bases outside gene matches: 13. This CDR3 comprises 17 residues. The germline gives CDR1 SGHVS, CDR2 FQNEAQ. CDR3 in amino acids: CASSFRSWDSENNEQFF. CDR3 DNA sequence: TGTGCCAGCAGCTTCCGAAGTTGGGACAGCGAGAACAATGAGCAGTTCTTC.

This clonotype was seen only a few times. The chain recombines TRBV4-2 with TRBJ2-5; D gene uncertain. Deletions cut 0 bases from V and 2 bases from J, with 7 bases between. This CDR3 has 14 amino acids. Germline CDR1 is LGHNA and CDR2 is YNFKEQ. The CDR3 spells CASSQDGVQETQYF. DNA for the CDR3: TGTGCCAGCAGCCAAGATGGGGTTCAAGAGACCCAGTACTTC.

The chain joins TRBV7-9 to TRBJ2-5, with 8 bases fitting TRBD1. CDR1 is SEHNR, CDR2 FQNEAQ, per germline (reference sequence). The CDR3 extends over 14 amino acids. Germline trimming cut 5 bases from V and 7 bases from J; bases unmatched to any gene: 9. CDR3 amino acids: CASSTGQGGGTQYF. The DNA for the CDR3 is TGTGCCAGCAGCACAGGACAGGGTGGGGGGACCCAGTACTTC.

The V call is TRBV20-1, the J call TRBJ2-5; D ambiguous. V lost 0 bases and J 0 bases, leaving 14 bases between the germline ends. From germline, CDR1 is DFQATT and CDR2 SNEGSKA (reference sequence). The CDR3 has 16 amino acids. CDR3 residues: CSARDSWGWDQETQYF. CDR3 DNA: TGCAGTGCTAGAGACTCTTGGGGATGGGACCAAGAGACCCAGTACTTC.

This clonotype was detected only a few times. The chain couples TRBV20-1 to TRBJ2-3; 7 nucleotides match TRBD2. J lost 5 bases, V lost 0 bases, and 5 bases had no gene match. Germline V CDR1 and CDR2: DFQATT, SNEGSKA (reference sequence). The CDR3 totals 14 residues. This CDR3 is CSARESGKGDTQYF. In nucleotides, the CDR3 is TGCAGTGCTAGAGAGAGCGGGAAAGGAGATACGCAGTATTTT.

This clonotype was detected a few times. The chain has TRBV11-3 and TRBJ2-2; no clear D. CDR3 length: 15 amino acids. Trimming took 4 bases from V and 0 from J, leaving 9 bases between them. CDR1 is SGHNT, CDR2 YENEEA, per germline. CDR3 bases: TGTGCCAGCAGCTACAGAGGCGCGAACACCGGGGAGCTGTTTTTT. Residues: CASSYRGANTGELFF.

This clonotype was recorded a few times. The chain recombines TRBV9 with TRBJ1-1, with a tentative D call TRBD1 (6 bases). Germline V lookup: CDR1 SGDLS, CDR2 YYNGEE. This CDR3 is built from 15 residues. V lost 3 bases, J lost 4 bases, and 16 bases lay in between. The CDR3 sequence is CASSERGTPGTEAFF. The DNA of the CDR3 is TGTGCCAGCAGCGAGAGGGGGACTCCTGGCACTGAAGCTTTCTTT.

The chain employs TRBV2 and TRBJ1-4; possibly TRBD1 for D (5 bases). V lost 6 bases and J lost 6, with 8 bases in between. Germline V gene lookup returns CDR1 SNHLY and CDR2 FYNNEI. The CDR3 has 12 residues. The DNA of the CDR3 is TGTGCCAGCAGGGGGACGGATGAAAAACTGTTTTTT. Its translation: CASRGTDEKLFF. The full variable domain, with the rest looked up from reference TRBV2 and TRBJ1-4, is EPEVTQTPSHQVTQMGQEVILRCVPISNHLYFYWYRQILGQKVEFLVSFYNNEISEKSEIFDDQFSVERPDGSNFTLKIRSTKLEDSAMYFCASRGTDEKLFFGSGTQLSVL.

This clonotype was observed a few times. The rearrangement links TRBV11-2 to TRBJ2-7; 9 bases are a match to TRBD2. CDR1 is SGHAT, CDR2 FQNNGV, per germline. With V trimmed by 5 bases and J by 2 bases, 7 bases remained unmatched. The CDR3 contains 15 residues. The DNA for the CDR3 is TGTGCCAGCAGCCCACCCGCGGGAGGGCCCTACGAGCAGTACTTC. Amino acids: CASSPPAGGPYEQYF.

This chain links TRBV13 with TRBJ2-4; 10 nucleotides line up with TRBD1. J lost 2 bases, V lost 5 bases, and 9 bases had no gene match. CDR3 length: 17 residues. Germline CDR1 is PRHDT and CDR2 is FYEKMQ (reference sequence). CDR3 in DNA: TGTGCCAGCAGCCCATCCGGGACAGGGGATCCCAAAAACATTCAGTACTTC. This translates into CASSPSGTGDPKNIQYF.

This clonotype was observed at least ten times. The chain recombines TRBV7-2 with TRBJ2-2; a weak D match, TRBD2 (5 bases). There are 17 residues in the CDR3. V shed 0 bases and J shed 5 bases, with 16 bases lying between them. Per germline, CDR1 SGHTA and CDR2 FQGNSA. The CDR3 spells CASSLANLGSGTGELFF. The CDR3 nucleotides are TGTGCCAGCAGCTTAGCTAATTTGGGGAGTGGGACCGGGGAGCTGTTTTTT.

This clonotype was observed many times. J is TRBJ1-1 and V is TRBV2, with a weak D call TRBD1 (6 bases). Germline V gene lookup returns CDR1 SNHLY and CDR2 FYNNEI. This CDR3 has 11 amino acids. The CDR3 sequence: CVHSQGSFAFF. CDR3 bases: TGTGTTCACTCGCAGGGGAGTTTCGCTTTCTTT.

This clonotype has at least ten counts. This chain uses TRBV28 with TRBJ2-3; the match to TRBD2 covers 11 bases. The V segment lost 6 bases and the J segment 3 bases; nucleotides outside the gene matches: 11. This CDR3 is 17 amino acids long. Germline values: CDR1 MDHEN, CDR2 SYDVKM. CDR3 residues: CASSSFTSGSVTDTQYF. The CDR3 coding sequence is TGTGCCAGCAGCAGCTTTACTAGCGGGAGTGTGACAGATACGCAGTATTTT.

This chain uses TRBV6-2 or TRBV6-3 with TRBJ1-1; D is undetermined. This CDR3 is 15 amino acids long. The V gene lost 0 bases and the J gene lost 0 bases, with 8 bases spanning the gap. Looked up from germline, CDR1 is MNHEY and CDR2 is SVGEGT. CDR3 loop: CASSYSSELNTEAFF. The DNA for the CDR3 is TGTGCCAGCAGTTACTCGAGCGAACTGAACACTGAAGCTTTCTTT.